The rows below give T cell receptor beta chains drawn from one sample of a study of blood T cell repertoires in COVID-19. The table came from immunoSEQ multiplex PCR; TCRdb's copy has only in-frame clones and leaves some out. The sample lists about 190,000 clones; roughly 90% were seen once. The sequenced sample consisted of peripheral blood. The origin of the receptors is a woman aged 40 to 50 who had recovered from COVID-19. The CDR3 runs from the conserved cysteine through the conserved F or W. Each record gives: D gene, J gene, clone size, V gene, CDR3 protein, CDR3 DNA. The D gene is left open where the match is weak. The listing skips clone size in some rows; elsewhere it reads once, few, many or a size class.

>TRBD1|TRBJ2-5|NA|TRBV18
CASSRDRPQETQYF
TGTGCCAGCTCGCGGGACAGGCCACAAGAGACCCAGTACTTC
>NA|TRBJ1-1|NA|TRBV6-2/TRBV6-3
CASSWPGTEAFF
TGTGCCAGCAGTTGGCCAGGCACTGAAGCTTTCTTT
>TRBD2|TRBJ2-5|NA|TRBV6-1
CASSVTSGGASGETQYF
TGTGCCAGCAGTGTGACTAGCGGGGGAGCATCAGGAGAGACCCAGTACTTC
>NA|TRBJ1-3|many|TRBV6-2/TRBV6-3
CASSSLEVPVVPGNTIYF
TGTGCCAGCAGCTCTCTCGAGGTTCCCGTGGTCCCTGGAAACACCATATATTTT
>NA|TRBJ1-2|NA|TRBV19
CASSPTATYGYTF
TGTGCCAGTAGTCCGACAGCGACCTATGGCTACACCTTC
>TRBD1|TRBJ2-7|NA|TRBV5-4
CASSWGQGPREQYF
TGTGCCAGCAGCTGGGGACAGGGCCCCCGCGAGCAGTACTTC
>NA|TRBJ1-5|NA|TRBV7-2
CASSPTEGQSSNQPQHF
TGTGCCAGCAGCCCAACGGAAGGACAGTCTAGCAATCAGCCCCAGCATTTT
>NA|TRBJ1-6|NA|TRBV4-2
CASSPTGSGSEPNSPLHF
TGTGCCAGCAGCCCCACGGGGTCCGGGTCAGAGCCTAATTCACCCCTCCACTTT
>TRBD2|TRBJ2-1|few|TRBV4-2
CASSQLKTSGSYNEQFF
TGTGCCAGCAGCCAATTGAAGACTAGCGGGTCCTACAATGAGCAGTTCTTC
>NA|TRBJ1-3|NA|TRBV6-6
CASSYHVDRGNTIYF
TGTGCCAGCAGTTACCATGTGGACAGAGGAAACACCATATATTTT
>NA|TRBJ2-7|NA|TRBV6-5
CASTSTGGSYEQYF
TGTGCCAGCACCTCGACAGGCGGCTCCTACGAGCAGTACTTC
>TRBD2|TRBJ2-7|NA|TRBV7-2
CASSSGLASTYEQYF
TGTGCCAGCAGTTCAGGACTAGCGTCAACCTACGAGCAGTACTTC
>NA|TRBJ1-1|NA|TRBV29-1
CSVSGRSNTEAFF
TGCAGCGTTAGTGGGCGTTCGAACACTGAAGCTTTCTTT
>NA|TRBJ2-7|NA|TRBV3-1/TRBV3-2
CASSQVSAYEQYF
TGTGCCAGCAGCCAAGTCTCAGCCTACGAGCAGTACTTC
>NA|TRBJ1-1|NA|TRBV29-1
CSVEKNFGINTEAFF
TGCAGCGTTGAGAAAAATTTCGGGATTAACACTGAAGCTTTCTTT
>TRBD1|TRBJ1-3|once|TRBV2
CASSGGQSGNTIYF
TGTGCCAGCAGTGGGGGACAGAGCGGAAACACCATATATTTT
>TRBD1|TRBJ2-7|once|TRBV7-8
CASSEPGTGGKYF
TGTGCCAGCAGCGAACCCGGGACAGGGGGGAAATACTTC
>NA|TRBJ1-1|NA|TRBV15
CATSSPQGGTEAFF
TGTGCCACCAGCAGCCCCCAGGGAGGCACTGAAGCTTTCTTT
>NA|TRBJ1-1|NA|TRBV29-1
CSVTQIGAFF
TGCAGCGTCACCCAGATCGGGGCTTTCTTT
>NA|TRBJ2-1|NA|TRBV24-1
CATSDPAQGIYNEQFF
TGTGCCACCAGTGACCCTGCTCAGGGGATATACAATGAGCAGTTCTTC
>NA|TRBJ2-7|NA|TRBV9
CASSPLGGNQGEQYF
TGTGCCAGCAGCCCCCTCGGTGGAAATCAGGGCGAGCAGTACTTC
>NA|TRBJ1-2|NA|TRBV27
CASAWGGATNYGYTF
TGTGCCAGCGCCTGGGGCGGGGCCACTAACTATGGCTACACCTTC
>TRBD2|TRBJ2-1|NA|TRBV25-1
CASSESGAGLAGLREQFF
TGTGCCAGCAGTGAATCGGGGGCGGGCCTAGCGGGACTTCGAGAGCAGTTCTTC
>TRBD1|TRBJ1-5|NA|TRBV7-2
CASSAHRGGNQPQHF
TGTGCCAGCAGCGCTCACAGGGGAGGCAATCAGCCCCAGCATTTT
>NA|TRBJ2-7|NA|TRBV4-1
CASSQDSAVSSYEQYF
TGCGCCAGCAGCCAAGATTCGGCGGTCAGCTCCTACGAGCAGTACTTC
>TRBD2|TRBJ2-1|NA|TRBV19
CATLLAGAGEQFF
TGTGCCACCCTACTAGCGGGAGCGGGCGAGCAGTTCTTC
>NA|TRBJ1-5|NA|TRBV18
CASSPAGGNQPQHF
TGTGCCAGCTCACCAGCGGGGGGAAATCAGCCCCAGCATTTT
>TRBD1|TRBJ2-5|NA|TRBV19
CASSYTGAQETQYF
TGTGCCAGTAGCTACACAGGGGCGCAAGAGACCCAGTACTTC
>TRBD1|TRBJ2-7|NA|TRBV27
CASSAKTGRIVYEQYF
TGTGCCAGCAGTGCGAAGACAGGGAGAATTGTCTACGAGCAGTACTTC
>TRBD2|TRBJ2-3|NA|TRBV9
CASSASGSSTDTQYF
TGTGCCAGCAGCGCTAGCGGGAGTAGCACAGATACGCAGTATTTT
>NA|TRBJ1-5|NA|TRBV7-6
CASSLGAGHNQPQHF
TGTGCCAGCAGCTTAGGGGCAGGGCACAATCAGCCCCAGCATTTT
>TRBD1|TRBJ1-3|once|TRBV6-1
CASRGRGIGGNTIYF
TGTGCCAGCAGGGGCAGGGGGATTGGTGGAAACACCATATATTTT
>NA|TRBJ1-2|NA|TRBV6-2/TRBV6-3
CASSDFGQGYGYTF
TGTGCCAGCAGTGACTTCGGGCAGGGCTATGGCTACACCTTC
>NA|TRBJ1-2|NA|TRBV5-6
CASSLLRGGGEFYGYTF
TGTGCCAGCAGCTTATTAAGGGGCGGGGGTGAATTCTATGGCTACACCTTC
>TRBD2|TRBJ2-1|NA|TRBV7-7
CASSSTVASGRNEQFF
TGTGCCAGCAGCTCCACCGTTGCCAGCGGGAGAAATGAGCAGTTCTTC
>NA|TRBJ2-5|NA|TRBV5-6
CASSLSFQGRETQYF
TGTGCCAGCAGCTTGTCGTTTCAGGGGCGGGAGACCCAGTACTTC
>NA|TRBJ1-5|NA|TRBV19
CASKGRDNQPLPQHF
TGTGCCAGTAAAGGGAGAGATAATCAGCCCCTTCCCCAGCATTTT
>NA|TRBJ2-7|NA|TRBV29-1
CSVSQGTWDEQYF
TGCAGCGTTAGTCAGGGGACGTGGGACGAGCAGTACTTC
>TRBD2|TRBJ2-3|NA|TRBV19
CASSSFIAPSGEDTDTQYF
TGTGCCAGTAGTAGCTTCATCGCCCCGAGCGGGGAGGACACAGATACGCAGTATTTT
>TRBD1|TRBJ2-7|NA|TRBV28
CASSSGGQGLAYEQYF
TGTGCCAGCAGTTCCGGGGGACAGGGACTGGCCTACGAGCAGTACTTC
>NA|TRBJ2-1|NA|TRBV27
CASRSGERNNEQFF
TGTGCCAGCAGATCGGGGGAGAGGAACAATGAGCAGTTCTTC
>TRBD2|TRBJ2-5|NA|TRBV10-3
CAISEFRAPGGQETQYF
TGTGCCATCAGTGAATTTAGGGCCCCGGGGGGTCAAGAGACCCAGTACTTC
>NA|TRBJ2-5|NA|TRBV7-2
CASNTGIRQETQYF
TGTGCCAGCAACACAGGTATCCGGCAGGAGACCCAGTACTTC
>TRBD1|TRBJ2-7|NA|TRBV25-1
CASSADRGEQYF
TGTGCCAGCAGTGCCGACAGGGGCGAGCAGTACTTC
>NA|TRBJ2-7|NA|TRBV6-5
CASQGGDTYEQYF
TGTGCCAGCCAGGGGGGCGATACCTACGAGCAGTACTTC
>TRBD1|TRBJ2-3|NA|TRBV29-1
CSVEVTGTGGFVDTQYF
TGCAGCGTTGAAGTGACCGGGACAGGGGGTTTTGTTGATACGCAGTATTTT
>NA|TRBJ2-7|NA|TRBV7-7
CASSLSRGDEQYF
TGTGCCAGCAGCTTAAGTCGCGGAGACGAGCAGTACTTC
>NA|TRBJ2-6|NA|TRBV5-4
CASSLEGWGAGANVLTF
TGTGCCAGCAGCTTGGAAGGATGGGGCGCTGGGGCCAACGTCCTGACTTTC
>NA|TRBJ2-3|NA|TRBV18
CASSPSQASTDTQYF
TGTGCCAGCTCACCATCACAGGCCAGCACAGATACGCAGTATTTT
>NA|TRBJ1-2|NA|TRBV28
CASRRGRGLGTF
TGTGCCAGCCGGCGGGGGAGGGGATTGGGCACCTTC
>NA|TRBJ2-7|NA|TRBV6-5
CASNPSGTDEQYF
TGTGCCAGCAATCCCTCGGGAACCGACGAGCAGTACTTC
>NA|TRBJ2-3|NA|TRBV24-1
CATSDAGESGYSTDTQYF
TGTGCCACCAGTGATGCCGGAGAGAGCGGGTATAGCACAGATACGCAGTATTTT
>NA|TRBJ1-5|NA|TRBV5-5
CASSFGGRQPQHF
TGTGCCAGCAGCTTCGGAGGACGTCAGCCCCAGCATTTT
>NA|TRBJ2-6|NA|TRBV19
CASKDYLSGANVLTF
TGTGCCAGTAAAGACTACCTCTCTGGGGCCAACGTCCTGACTTTC
>NA|TRBJ2-1|NA|TRBV11-2
CASSSGQNNEQFF
TGTGCCAGCAGCTCAGGACAGAACAATGAGCAGTTCTTC
>TRBD1|TRBJ2-5|NA|TRBV7-8
CASRSNRGPSETQYF
TGTGCCAGCAGGTCCAACAGGGGGCCGTCGGAGACCCAGTACTTC
>NA|TRBJ2-7|NA|TRBV7-2
CASSLYLAHEQYF
TGTGCCAGCAGCTTATACCTGGCCCACGAGCAGTACTTC